These T cell receptor beta chains were read from a single sample in a study of blood T cell repertoires in COVID-19. Generated by immunoSEQ multiplex PCR, the TCRdb table keeps only in-frame clones and is missing some. The sample records 150,000 to 200,000 clones, approximately 80% being singletons. The sequenced sample consisted of peripheral blood. Every receptor here comes from a man aged 55-75 years with acute or convalescent COVID-19. CDR3s include the opening cysteine and the closing phenylalanine or tryptophan. D genes are given only for firm matches. Part of the rows lack a size; the others show once, few, many or a class for expanded clones.

TGTGCCAGCAGCTCGCCACGGGACAGGGCCTATAATTCACCCCTCCACTTT,CASSSPRDRAYNSPLHF,TRBJ1-6,TRBV7-9,-,TRBD1
TGTGCCAGCACCAGAGGTTCGGGTCAGCCCCAGCATTTT,CASTRGSGQPQHF,TRBJ1-5,TRBV13,-,-
TGTGCCAGCAGACAGAGGATTAGCGGGAGGGCCAACACCGGGGAGCTGTTTTTT,CASRQRISGRANTGELFF,TRBJ2-2,TRBV3-1/TRBV3-2,-,TRBD2
TGTGCCAGCAGCAAGTGGGAGGATACGCAGTATTTT,CASSKWEDTQYF,TRBJ2-3,TRBV5-4,-,-
TGTGCCATGTCGGGGAAGCGGAACACTGAAGCTTTCTTT,CAMSGKRNTEAFF,TRBJ1-1,TRBV10-3,-,-
TGTGCCAGCAGTGAATCGACAGGGTGGCACGGGGAGCTGTTTTTT,CASSESTGWHGELFF,TRBJ2-2,TRBV25-1,once,TRBD1
TGTGCCAGCAGGAGGGATAATTCACCCCTCCACTTT,CASRRDNSPLHF,TRBJ1-6,TRBV2,-,-
TGTGCCAGCAGCTTACGGACAGGGCCTGAAGCTTTCTTT,CASSLRTGPEAFF,TRBJ1-1,TRBV21-1,-,-
TGCGCCAGCAGCCCCTGGGACAGGGGGTATGGCTACACCTTC,CASSPWDRGYGYTF,TRBJ1-2,TRBV4-1,-,TRBD1
TGTGCCAGCAGTTACTCGAGCGGGGGTACGCAGTATTTT,CASSYSSGGTQYF,TRBJ2-3,TRBV6-5,-,TRBD2
TGTGCCAGCAGACCCCAGGGGGCGCGGGGTGCTGAAGCTTTCTTT,CASRPQGARGAEAFF,TRBJ1-1,TRBV6-6,-,TRBD1
TGTGCCAGTAGTATTAGTCAAGAGACCCAGTACTTC,CASSISQETQYF,TRBJ2-5,TRBV19,-,-
TGTGCCAGCAGTGGGGTAACAGGGGGCGGAGAGACCCAGTACTTC,CASSGVTGGGETQYF,TRBJ2-5,TRBV5-4,-,TRBD1
TGTGCCATCAGTGAGTCGACCCTTAGCGGGACTAGCACAGATACGCAGTATTTT,CAISESTLSGTSTDTQYF,TRBJ2-3,TRBV10-3,-,TRBD2
TGTGCCAGCAGTTTGACAACTAGCGGGTCATTCACAGATACGCAGTATTTT,CASSLTTSGSFTDTQYF,TRBJ2-3,TRBV6-2/TRBV6-3,-,TRBD2
TGTGCCAGCAGTACTCCCGTGTCGGCGGGGGAGCAGTACTTC,CASSTPVSAGEQYF,TRBJ2-7,TRBV6-5,-,-
TGCGCCAGCAGTGGGACTAGCGGGAGGACGGAAAATGAGCAGTTCTTC,CASSGTSGRTENEQFF,TRBJ2-1,TRBV10-1,-,TRBD2
TGTGCCAGCAGCTTAGATCCGAGCCAGCCCCAGCATTTT,CASSLDPSQPQHF,TRBJ1-5,TRBV7-2,few,-
TGTGCCATCAGTGAGCCACCGGGAAGCTCTGGAAACACCATATATTTT,CAISEPPGSSGNTIYF,TRBJ1-3,TRBV10-3,-,-
TGTGCCAGCAGACTAGCGGGGGGGTATGAGCAGTACTTC,CASRLAGGYEQYF,TRBJ2-7,TRBV7-8,-,TRBD2
TGTGCCAGCAGTACAGTAAGCAATCAGCCCCAGCATTTT,CASSTVSNQPQHF,TRBJ1-5,TRBV6-5,-,-
TGTGCCATCATGGGAGTAAACTATGGCTACACCTTC,CAIMGVNYGYTF,TRBJ1-2,TRBV10-3,-,-
TGTGCCAGCAGCCAAGATCCAGGGTTTCAGACCCAGTACTTC,CASSQDPGFQTQYF,TRBJ2-5,TRBV3-1/TRBV3-2,-,-
TGTGCCAGCAGCTTAGAGCGAGGTGGCTACACCTTC,CASSLERGGYTF,TRBJ1-2,TRBV7-2,-,-
TGTGCCAGCAGCTCCTTGAGCACAGATACGCAGTATTTT,CASSSLSTDTQYF,TRBJ2-3,TRBV5-5,-,-
TGTGCCAGCAGCTCTAGACCTCCGGGACAGGGGAGCAATCAGCCCCAGCATTTT,CASSSRPPGQGSNQPQHF,TRBJ1-5,TRBV7-2,few,TRBD1
TGTGCCAGCAGTTTAAGCGAGAGGCAGTTCTTC,CASSLSERQFF,TRBJ2-1,TRBV2,few,-
TGTGCCAGCAGCCCCGGACTAGCTATGGCCACAGATACGCAGTATTTT,CASSPGLAMATDTQYF,TRBJ2-3,TRBV3-1/TRBV3-2,-,TRBD2
TGTGCCAGCACTATTAGCGCCAACACAGATACGCAGTATTTT,CASTISANTDTQYF,TRBJ2-3,TRBV25-1,-,-
TGTGCCAGCAGAGGGGGCGTGGGCTATGGCTACACCTTC,CASRGGVGYGYTF,TRBJ1-2,TRBV2,-,TRBD1
TGTGCCAGCAGCTGGGCCGGGACAGTAGATTCACCCCTCCACTTT,CASSWAGTVDSPLHF,TRBJ1-6,TRBV7-2,-,TRBD1